What follows are 12 T cell receptor beta chains derived from one specimen sequenced in a study of neurological immune-mediated disorders. TCRdb itself ran the 5' RACE reads through MiXCR, one entry per CDR3 protein. The sample records some 30,000 distinct CDR3 sequences, around 25% being singletons. Source material: CD4+ T cells from blood. All receptors derive from a man aged 50-59 years with HTLV-1-associated myelopathy (HAM/TSP).

This clonotype showed up many times. V and J are TRBV20-1 and TRBJ1-2, with a possible D match to TRBD1 (6 bases). CDR1 is DFQATT and CDR2 is SNEGSKA in the germline V gene (reference sequence). Between the trimmed V and J ends, which lost 8 bases and 5 bases, there was a span of 27 bases. This CDR3 is built from 16 residues. The chain's CDR3 is CSTKSQGAQRGYGYTF. CDR3 bases: TGCAGTACCAAATCCCAGGGAGCGCAAAGGGGGTATGGCTACACCTTC.

This clonotype was observed a handful of times. This rearrangement joins TRBV5-5 to TRBJ2-1; the D is unclear. Germline V gene sequence: CDR1 SGHKS, CDR2 YYEKEE (reference sequence). V was trimmed by 0 bases and J by 2 bases, leaving 6 bases between them. The CDR3 length is 14 residues. CDR3 bases: TGTGCCAGCAGCTTGGATTATGCCTACAATGAGCAGTTCTTC. Encoded protein: CASSLDYAYNEQFF.

At least ten counts were recorded for this clonotype. The J gene is TRBJ2-7, the V gene TRBV2; TRBD1 agrees at 9 bases. The CDR3 totals 13 residues. With V trimmed by 8 bases and J by 1 base, 3 bases remained unmatched. Germline loops: CDR1 SNHLY, CDR2 FYNNEI. CDR3 nucleotide sequence: TGTGCCAGCGGGACAGGGATGTCCTACGAGCAGTACTTC. Translated: CASGTGMSYEQYF.

At least ten counts were recorded for this clonotype. V and J are TRBV18 and TRBJ1-4; possibly TRBD1 for D (6 bases). Deletions cut 4 bases from V and 5 bases from J, with 8 bases between. CDR3 length: 13 residues. In germline, CDR1 is KGHSH, CDR2 LQKENI. The CDR3 sequence is CASSRDRNEKLFF. For the CDR3, the DNA is TGTGCCAGCTCACGTGACAGGAATGAAAAACTGTTTTTT.

This clonotype was counted many times. At one of its ends the junction is not consistent with the germline gene, which may arise from a read error. The gene calls are TRBV12-3 or TRBV12-4 and TRBJ1-1; D is unclear. The CDR3 length is 11 residues. CDR3 amino acids: CASSLSHPISF. As DNA, the CDR3 is TGTGCCAGCAGTTTAAGCCACCCGATTTCCTTT.

This sequence joins TRBV7-9 and TRBJ2-7; the D gene is possibly TRBD1 (6 bases). Germline CDR1 reads SEHNR; CDR2 reads FQNEAQ (reference sequence). This CDR3 contains 14 residues. V was pared by 10 bases and J by 2 bases, with 18 bases between. CDR3 sequence: CATTILTGPYEQYF. The CDR3 DNA sequence: TGTGCCACCACCATCCTGACAGGTCCCTACGAGCAGTACTTC.

This clonotype was detected ten times or more. The chain is built from TRBV10-3 and TRBJ1-2; no reliable D call. Germline V gene lookup returns CDR1 ENHRY and CDR2 SYGVKD. V gave up 0 bases and J gave up 12 bases, with 14 bases separating them. This CDR3 contains 13 residues. The CDR3 loop is CAISESMGVRHTF. The CDR3 DNA sequence: TGTGCCATCAGTGAGTCGATGGGAGTACGGCACACCTTC.

This clonotype occurred a few times. The J gene is TRBJ1-1, the V gene TRBV20-1; no firm D call. V lost 1 base, J lost 6 bases, and 9 bases lay in between. The CDR3 length is 12 residues. CDR1 and CDR2 from the germline V gene are DFQATT and SNEGSKA (reference sequence). The CDR3 here is CSARGSASEAFF. CDR3 DNA sequence: TGCAGTGCTAGAGGTAGTGCTTCTGAAGCTTTCTTT.

This clonotype was detected only a few times. No conserved phenylalanine or tryptophan ends this CDR3, so it is likely a read error. The limits of the CDR3 on the DNA are not certain, so only TCRdb's listed CDR3 is given. The chain's CDR3 is CSARSPGQ. This chain uses TRBV20-1 with TRBJ2-7; TRBD1 is taken as the D call from the table, unchecked against the DNA. From germline, CDR1 is DFQATT and CDR2 SNEGSKA (reference sequence). The CDR3 extends over 8 residues, inclusive of both ends.

This clonotype occurred many times. The CDR3 reads CSARDAGADYTF. For the CDR3, the DNA is TGCAGTGCTAGAGACGCGGGTGCAGACTACACCTTC. The rearrangement links TRBV20-1 to TRBJ1-2; D uncertain. Trimming removed 0 bases from V and 10 bases from J, with 12 bases in between. Looked up from germline, CDR1 is DFQATT and CDR2 is SNEGSKA (reference sequence). The CDR3 runs to 12 residues.

This clonotype was counted at least ten times. The chain employs TRBV5-6 and TRBJ1-6; D ambiguous. This CDR3 contains 17 residues. V was trimmed by 0 bases and J by 0 bases, leaving 10 bases between them. CDR1 and CDR2 from the germline V gene are SGHDT and YYEEEE. The CDR3 nucleotides read TGTGCCAGCAGCTTGGGCTGGAAGAGCTCCTATAATTCACCCCTCCACTTT. Amino acids: CASSLGWKSSYNSPLHF.

This clonotype was seen a handful of times. The V and J genes are TRBV20-1 and TRBJ2-1; TRBD2 agrees at 14 bases. Losses at the gene ends were 0 bases for V and 7 bases for J; bases not matched to a gene: 14. This CDR3 has 19 residues. CDR1 is DFQATT, CDR2 SNEGSKA, per germline (reference sequence). CDR3 in DNA: TGCAGTGCTAGAGATGTTTCCCGGACTAGCGGGGGGTTGGGGAATGAGCAGTTCTTC. Protein: CSARDVSRTSGGLGNEQFF.